This TCR beta chain appears in the sequencing data of a study of T-cell memory formation after mild COVID-19 (dated by TCRdb to the early 2020s). For the study in its entirety: TCR sequence clusters from the two donors were found to be largely donor specific. T-cell clones expanding and contracting after mild COVID-19 in two donors were tracked by longitudinal TCRalpha and TCRbeta repertoire sequencing. The cohort was made up of two young adult volunteers, one female and one male, who were previously healthy. General findings and caveats noted by the study authors: Only a couple of mild cases were covered by the study, and larger cohorts that include severe cases with pre-infection samples were considered necessary. Some responding clones were detected in pre-infection memory, which suggested that pre-existing cross-reactive memory T cells had joined the SARS-CoV-2 response. Balanced CD4/CD8 phenotypes were observed for clones contracting from day 15 to 85, whereas a bias towards CD4+ was observed for a second wave of clones expanding from day 15 to 37. SARS-CoV-2 specificity of the second-wave clones peaking on day 37 was not confirmed. Contracting CD4+ clones turned up mainly in the CM and EM memory subsets, whereas EMRA was where CD8+ clones were enriched.

The listed sequencing device is Illumina NovaSeq 6000. TCRalpha and TCRbeta cDNA libraries were built by 5'RACE with constant-segment primers, adding sample barcodes and unique molecular identifiers. Trizol reagent was used to extract RNA from every sample. Libraries were amplified in two PCR steps, with a second sample barcode and Illumina TruSeq adapters added in the second step. Sequencing of libraries was performed on an Illumina NovaSeq with 2 x 150 bp paired-end reads. As for the authors' bioinformatics: The reads were demultiplexed and collapsed into UMI-guided consensus sequences using migec v1.2.7. Using mixcr v2.1.11, UMI consensuses were aligned to TRA and TRB V and J templates and then assembled into clonotypes. A clonotype was counted as expanded or contracted only when both edgeR and NoisET called the clonotype significant, with the noise models trained on biological replicates. For edgeR calls, the thresholds were a false discovery rate-adjusted p below 0.01 and a log2 fold-change of 1. As an exploratory analysis of dynamics, PCA with hierarchical clustering was applied to max-normalized trajectories of the 1000 most abundant clonotypes. Separately sequenced CD4+ and CD8+ repertoires were used to assign the CD4 or CD8 phenotype of responding clones. TCRdb applied fastp at Q25 and MiXCR to the public reads, then kept only in-frame beta chains. Each entry merges the rows of one CDR3 protein and shows their most common DNA and genes. The V and J calls were determined by TCRdb, not by the authors. In all, the sample holds some 320,000 distinct CDR3 sequences, and about 13% of those were seen once. The top ten hold around a fifth of the sample.

Ficoll-Paque density gradient centrifugation was the method used to isolate PBMCs. For this clonotype: This receptor's antigen is unknown. No much larger clone is present one base from it, and per-base qualities are unavailable.

This clonotype originated in a man aged 18 to 29 who had mild COVID-19 (a few samples of this study predate the infection). The sample titles of this study are shuffled in the database, so cell type and time point are left out; the donor was told from shared clones. Material: PBMCs or a T cell subset sorted from them (not recorded which).

The CDR3 protein is CSARDLSPGELFF. The nucleotide sequence is TGCAGTGCTAGAGATTTGTCCCCCGGGGAGCTGTTTTTT. The chain is encoded by TRBV20-1 joined to TRBJ2-2; the D gene is not confidently resolved. V loses 0 bases of germline sequence and J loses 6 bases, and the interval between the two ends is 8 bases. The germline V gene (reference sequence) specifies DFQATT as CDR1 and SNEGSKA as CDR2. Counted from cysteine to phenylalanine, this CDR3 has 13 amino acids. The CDR3 DNA has 39 bases and is translated from base 1.